This T cell receptor beta chain was sequenced during a study of T-cell memory formation after mild COVID-19. TCRdb fed the 5' RACE reads into MiXCR, producing one record per CDR3 protein. The sample lists 250,000 to 350,000 distinct CDR3 sequences; about 16% were seen once. CDR1 and CDR2 from the germline V gene are SGHRS and YFSETQ. The ends lost 4 bases at V and 2 bases at J; junction bases unmatched: 4. The CDR3 runs to 15 residues. This clonotype was recorded a few times. Sequenced material: PBMCs or a T cell subset sorted from them (not recorded which). The receptor comes from a man aged 18 to 30 who had mild COVID-19 (a few samples of this study predate the infection). Cell type and time point are not known. The gene calls are TRBV5-1 and TRBJ1-3; 9 bases agree with TRBD1. CDR3 residues: CASSQGQGAGNTIYF. CDR3 DNA: TGCGCCAGCAGCCAGGGACAGGGAGCTGGAAACACCATATATTTT.